Given below is one TCR beta chain in context. The read stops 3 residues short of the end of the CDR3; the missing end is completed from the germline J gene. This record belongs to a study of T cells in women clearing cervical HPV infection. The CDR3 has 17 amino acids. The V and J ends lost 6 bases and 2 bases, in that order; junction bases with no gene match: 10. Germline-derived CDR1 and CDR2 are SNHLY and FYNNEI. Repertoires were generated with immunoSEQ multiplex PCR, while TCRdb's copy carries only in-frame clones and drops some. The sample features 15,000 to 20,000 clones, with approximately 15% in its top ten.

Source material: blood buffy coat. The receptor comes from a woman aged 18-70 years with a cervical HPV16 infection that either progressed to CIN3+ or cleared (not recorded which). The genes are TRBV2 and TRBJ2-3; 11 nucleotides agree with TRBD2. The CDR3 DNA, read in part, is TGTGCCAGCAGGATAGGACTAGCGGGCGGCTACACAGATACG. Translated: CASRIGLAGGYTDT. The CDR3, in full, reads CASRIGLAGGYTDTQYF.